These T cell receptor beta chains were read from a single sample in a study of vaccination and CD4 T cells after COVID-19. No antigen has been assigned to these receptors. TCRdb processed the PCR reads anew with MiXCR; each CDR3 protein has one entry. The sample has about 4,500 distinct CDR3 sequences, around 23% seen once. The input for sequencing was CD4+ T cells from blood, cultured in vitro, taken after SARS-CoV-2 vaccination. The receptors were sampled from a human donor who had recovered from COVID-19. Each CDR3 is given with its conserved first and last residue. The D gene is left open where the match is weak. Only part of the rows carry a size: once, few, many, or a class if the clone is expanded.

TRBJ1-5	TRBV4-2	.	many	TGTGCCAGCAGCCGGGACATCAATCAGCCCCAGCATTTT	CASSRDINQPQHF
TRBJ1-2	TRBV6-5	.	few	TGTGCCAGCAGTTACTCGACCGGGGCCGCTAACTATGGCTACACCTTC	CASSYSTGAANYGYTF
TRBJ2-1	TRBV6-5	TRBD2	many	TGTGCCAGCAGTTGGGGGGGAGGTGAGCAGTTCTTC	CASSWGGGEQFF
TRBJ1-1	TRBV6-1	TRBD1	few	TGTGCCAGCAGTGAGAGACAGGGGATGAACACTGAAGCTTTCTTT	CASSERQGMNTEAFF
TRBJ2-2	TRBV4-1	TRBD2	.	TGCGCCAGCAGCCAATTTGGGGGGGGACTAGCGGTTCCCACCGGGGAGCTGTTTTTT	CASSQFGGGLAVPTGELFF
TRBJ1-6	TRBV25-1	.	.	TGTGCCAGCAGTGAATATTCGGGGAAACCCCTCCACTTT	CASSEYSGKPLHF
TRBJ2-3	TRBV10-3	TRBD1	few	TGTGCCACCAGGGACAGCCAGGGGTCAGATACGCAGTATTTT	CATRDSQGSDTQYF
TRBJ2-5	TRBV12-3/TRBV12-4	TRBD1	.	TGTGCCAGCAGTTTTGGGACAGGGGGCAGAGAGACCCAGTACTTC	CASSFGTGGRETQYF
TRBJ1-5	TRBV9	TRBD1	once	TGTGCCAGCAGCACCGGACAGGGACAGGAGCGGCCCCAGCATTTT	CASSTGQGQERPQHF
TRBJ2-1	TRBV12-3/TRBV12-4	.	.	TGTGCCAGCAGTCTGTCTGGGGGATACAATGAGCAGTTCTTC	CASSLSGGYNEQFF
TRBJ1-5	TRBV20-1	.	medium-sized	TGCAGTGCTCAACAGGGCTGGGGAAATCAGCCCCAGCATTTT	CSAQQGWGNQPQHF
TRBJ1-2	TRBV4-2	.	.	TGTGCCAGCAGCCAAGATCTCAATACTCGCAAAGGAGGCTACACCTTC	CASSQDLNTRKGGYTF
TRBJ1-6	TRBV6-2/TRBV6-3	.	.	TGTGCCAGCAGTTACCCAACGGGTTCCAGCTCCTATAATTCACCCCTCCACTTT	CASSYPTGSSSYNSPLHF
TRBJ1-2	TRBV10-3	.	medium-sized	TGTGCCATCAGTGAGTCCCCGGTTACTGGCTACACCTTC	CAISESPVTGYTF
TRBJ1-6	TRBV19	.	medium-sized	TGTGCCAGTAGTATCCTCAATTCACCCCTCCACTTT	CASSILNSPLHF
TRBJ2-6	TRBV7-3	.	many	TGTGCCACGGCTCGCTCTGGGGCCAACGTCCTGACTTTC	CATARSGANVLTF
TRBJ1-3	TRBV24-1	.	.	TGTGCCACCAGTGAGTCTACAGTGCCTCGGGGAAACACCATATATTTT	CATSESTVPRGNTIYF
TRBJ2-3	TRBV20-1	.	medium-sized	TGCAGTGCTAGGGGGGCGGCAGGTGGCACAGATACGCAGTATTTT	CSARGAAGGTDTQYF
TRBJ1-6	TRBV7-3	.	many	TGTGCCAGCAGCTCGGTGCCCTATAATTCACCCCTCCACTTT	CASSSVPYNSPLHF
TRBJ2-5	TRBV27	TRBD2	medium-sized	TGTGCCAGCAAGGCGGGGGGACTCAGCCAAGGGACCCAGTACTTC	CASKAGGLSQGTQYF
TRBJ2-2	TRBV28	.	.	TGTGCCAGCAGTTTACAGGCCACGGTAACCGGGGAGCTGTTTTTT	CASSLQATVTGELFF
TRBJ1-1	TRBV6-5	TRBD1	.	TGTGCCGGCAGTTACCCAAGCCGACAGGGGAGTACTGAAGCTTTCTTT	CAGSYPSRQGSTEAFF
TRBJ2-7	TRBV6-5	TRBD1	many	TGTGCCAGCAGTTACATACAGGGGCTTTACGAGCAGTACTTC	CASSYIQGLYEQYF
TRBJ2-3	TRBV20-1	TRBD1	medium-sized	TGCAGTGCTGTACCGGGACAGGGAACAGATACGCAGTATTTT	CSAVPGQGTDTQYF
TRBJ1-2	TRBV10-3	.	.	TGTGCCATCAGTGGACAGGCGGTGGCTGGCTACACCTTC	CAISGQAVAGYTF
TRBJ2-7	TRBV20-1	TRBD1	medium-sized	TGCAGTGCTTCCAACAGGGGGGAAAGCTCCTACGAGCAGTACTTC	CSASNRGESSYEQYF
TRBJ1-1	TRBV19	TRBD1	.	TGTGCCAGTAGTTCAAGGGGGCAGCTCACTGAAGCTTTCTTT	CASSSRGQLTEAFF
TRBJ2-2	TRBV7-2	.	.	TGTGCCAGCAGCGGATGGAAGTCCGGGGAGCTGTTTTTT	CASSGWKSGELFF
TRBJ2-5	TRBV20-1	TRBD2	medium-sized	TGCAGTGCGCGAGCTGCTAGCGGCCAAGAGACCCAGTACTTC	CSARAASGQETQYF
TRBJ1-2	TRBV10-3	.	.	TGTGCCATCAGTGGGATCCAGGGTAAGGAATCAGAAGGCTACACCTTC	CAISGIQGKESEGYTF
TRBJ2-1	TRBV7-2	.	medium-sized	TGTGCCAGCCAGGGCAGCTCCTACAATGAGCAGTTCTTC	CASQGSSYNEQFF
TRBJ2-3	TRBV27	.	many	TGTGCCAGCAGTTTGAGGGGGGTCAGAGATACGCAGTATTTT	CASSLRGVRDTQYF
TRBJ2-5	TRBV4-1	TRBD2	few	TGCGCCAGCAGCCAAGATCGAGGGAGTAGCGGGGCAGTGGGAGAGACCCAGTACTTC	CASSQDRGSSGAVGETQYF
TRBJ1-1	TRBV7-8	.	.	TGTGCCAGCAGCCTCCCCGGGCTTGGAGAGAACACTGAAGCTTTCTTT	CASSLPGLGENTEAFF
TRBJ1-2	TRBV7-9	.	once	TGTGCCAGCAGCTTAGGATTGTCGGGGCCGGGGAAATTTCACTATGGCTACACCTTC	CASSLGLSGPGKFHYGYTF
TRBJ2-3	TRBV28	.	.	TGTGCCAGCAGTTTAATGGGTCGCACAGATACGCAGTATTTT	CASSLMGRTDTQYF
TRBJ2-7	TRBV20-1	.	few	TGCAGTGCTAGAGATCCGGGGCCCTTGGAGCAGTACTTC	CSARDPGPLEQYF
TRBJ2-3	TRBV6-4	.	many	TGTGCCAGCAGTGACACTTACACAGATACGCAGTATTTT	CASSDTYTDTQYF
TRBJ2-3	TRBV6-2/TRBV6-3	.	few	TGTGCCAGCAGCTACCTGAGGAGCCCCACAGATACGCAGTATTTT	CASSYLRSPTDTQYF
TRBJ1-5	TRBV27	.	many	TGTGCCAGCAGTTTATCTATGGGGCCCCAGCATTTT	CASSLSMGPQHF
TRBJ1-1	TRBV10-3	TRBD1	.	TGTGCCATCAGTGAGACAGGGGCACGCGGGAACACTGAAGCTTTCTTT	CAISETGARGNTEAFF
TRBJ2-7	TRBV7-9	.	medium-sized	TGTGCCAGCAGCCCCCCGGGACCGAACTACGAGCAGTACTTC	CASSPPGPNYEQYF
TRBJ2-2	TRBV7-9	.	.	TGTGCCAGCAGCTTAGAGGGGACGACCGGGGAGCTGTTTTTT	CASSLEGTTGELFF
TRBJ1-2	TRBV11-2	TRBD1	.	TGTGCCAGCAGCCCGCTGGACAGGGAAGGCGGCTACACCTTC	CASSPLDREGGYTF
TRBJ2-2	TRBV6-1	.	.	TGTGCCTCCCAGCGGAACACCGGGGAGCTGTTTTTT	CASQRNTGELFF
TRBJ1-3	TRBV7-2	TRBD1	few	TGTGCCAGCAGCTCGGGACAGGGGAGAAGTGGAAACACCATATATTTT	CASSSGQGRSGNTIYF
TRBJ2-3	TRBV24-1	.	few	TGTGCCACCAGTACCCCCGGGGCCTCGGCGCCAGATACGCAGTATTTT	CATSTPGASAPDTQYF
TRBJ1-2	TRBV6-2/TRBV6-3	TRBD1	.	TGTGCCAGCGCCCCGGGACAGAGGAACTATGGCTACACCTTC	CASAPGQRNYGYTF
TRBJ1-2	TRBV9	.	few	TGTGCCAGCAGCGTAGGACGCGGTTATGGCTACACCTTC	CASSVGRGYGYTF
TRBJ2-7	TRBV7-8	.	medium-sized	TGTGCCAGCAGCGGGAGAATGGGCGCCGAGCAGTACTTC	CASSGRMGAEQYF
TRBJ1-2	TRBV27	.	.	TGTGCCAGCAGTTTCTCAACATTGGATGGCTACACCTTC	CASSFSTLDGYTF
TRBJ2-7	TRBV5-8	.	.	TGTGCCAGCAGCGCAGGGTTGAGAAACTCCTACGAGCAGTACTTC	CASSAGLRNSYEQYF
TRBJ1-2	TRBV19	.	few	TGTGCCAGTAGTACACAGGGATCTCACTATGGCTACACCTTC	CASSTQGSHYGYTF
TRBJ2-7	TRBV6-1	.	medium-sized	TGTGCCACCGGCAGGACCCACGCGGTCGAGCAGTACTTC	CATGRTHAVEQYF
TRBJ2-7	TRBV10-3	TRBD1	few	TGTGCCTCTCGACAGGGGTTTGGGTACGAGCAGTACTTC	CASRQGFGYEQYF
TRBJ2-5	TRBV7-6	.	medium-sized	TGTGCCAGCAGCTTATCCTTGAGTAGGCCCCAGTACTTC	CASSLSLSRPQYF
TRBJ2-3	TRBV6-5	.	few	TGTGCCAGCAGTTACTCGGGATCCCCCCGGGATACGCAGTATTTT	CASSYSGSPRDTQYF